This TCR beta chain comes out of a study of T cell changes during pregnancy in multiple sclerosis. TCRdb keeps only in-frame clones here, not all; method: immunoSEQ multiplex PCR. The sample has about 61,000 clones; about 88% are singletons. The CDR3 consists of 15 residues. V dropped 1 base and J dropped 3; count of bases not matched to a gene: 6. Germline CDR1 is SGHDN and CDR2 is FVKESK. The source material was peripheral blood, sampled in the first trimester of pregnancy. The source is a female donor in good health, enrolled as a control in a pregnancy study. The genes are TRBV14 and TRBJ2-7; TRBD1 aligns across 7 bases. The CDR3 DNA follows: TGTGCCAGCAGCCAAGGGGACAGTTCCCTCTACGAGCAGTACTTC. Its translation: CASSQGDSSLYEQYF.